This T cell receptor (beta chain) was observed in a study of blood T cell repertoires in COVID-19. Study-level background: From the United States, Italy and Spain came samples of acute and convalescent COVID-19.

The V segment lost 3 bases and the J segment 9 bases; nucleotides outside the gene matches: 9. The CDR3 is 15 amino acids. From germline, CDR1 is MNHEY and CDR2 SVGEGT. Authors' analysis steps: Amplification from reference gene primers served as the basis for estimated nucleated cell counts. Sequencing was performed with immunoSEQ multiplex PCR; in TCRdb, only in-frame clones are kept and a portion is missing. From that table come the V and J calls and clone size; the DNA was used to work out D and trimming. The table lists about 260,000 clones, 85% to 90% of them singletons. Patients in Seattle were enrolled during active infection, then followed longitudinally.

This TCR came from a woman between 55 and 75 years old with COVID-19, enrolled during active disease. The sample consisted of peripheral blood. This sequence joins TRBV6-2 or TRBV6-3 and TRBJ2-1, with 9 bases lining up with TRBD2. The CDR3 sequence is CASSYSSGRKTEQFF. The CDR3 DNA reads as TGTGCCAGCAGTTATAGTAGCGGGAGAAAGACTGAGCAGTTCTTC.